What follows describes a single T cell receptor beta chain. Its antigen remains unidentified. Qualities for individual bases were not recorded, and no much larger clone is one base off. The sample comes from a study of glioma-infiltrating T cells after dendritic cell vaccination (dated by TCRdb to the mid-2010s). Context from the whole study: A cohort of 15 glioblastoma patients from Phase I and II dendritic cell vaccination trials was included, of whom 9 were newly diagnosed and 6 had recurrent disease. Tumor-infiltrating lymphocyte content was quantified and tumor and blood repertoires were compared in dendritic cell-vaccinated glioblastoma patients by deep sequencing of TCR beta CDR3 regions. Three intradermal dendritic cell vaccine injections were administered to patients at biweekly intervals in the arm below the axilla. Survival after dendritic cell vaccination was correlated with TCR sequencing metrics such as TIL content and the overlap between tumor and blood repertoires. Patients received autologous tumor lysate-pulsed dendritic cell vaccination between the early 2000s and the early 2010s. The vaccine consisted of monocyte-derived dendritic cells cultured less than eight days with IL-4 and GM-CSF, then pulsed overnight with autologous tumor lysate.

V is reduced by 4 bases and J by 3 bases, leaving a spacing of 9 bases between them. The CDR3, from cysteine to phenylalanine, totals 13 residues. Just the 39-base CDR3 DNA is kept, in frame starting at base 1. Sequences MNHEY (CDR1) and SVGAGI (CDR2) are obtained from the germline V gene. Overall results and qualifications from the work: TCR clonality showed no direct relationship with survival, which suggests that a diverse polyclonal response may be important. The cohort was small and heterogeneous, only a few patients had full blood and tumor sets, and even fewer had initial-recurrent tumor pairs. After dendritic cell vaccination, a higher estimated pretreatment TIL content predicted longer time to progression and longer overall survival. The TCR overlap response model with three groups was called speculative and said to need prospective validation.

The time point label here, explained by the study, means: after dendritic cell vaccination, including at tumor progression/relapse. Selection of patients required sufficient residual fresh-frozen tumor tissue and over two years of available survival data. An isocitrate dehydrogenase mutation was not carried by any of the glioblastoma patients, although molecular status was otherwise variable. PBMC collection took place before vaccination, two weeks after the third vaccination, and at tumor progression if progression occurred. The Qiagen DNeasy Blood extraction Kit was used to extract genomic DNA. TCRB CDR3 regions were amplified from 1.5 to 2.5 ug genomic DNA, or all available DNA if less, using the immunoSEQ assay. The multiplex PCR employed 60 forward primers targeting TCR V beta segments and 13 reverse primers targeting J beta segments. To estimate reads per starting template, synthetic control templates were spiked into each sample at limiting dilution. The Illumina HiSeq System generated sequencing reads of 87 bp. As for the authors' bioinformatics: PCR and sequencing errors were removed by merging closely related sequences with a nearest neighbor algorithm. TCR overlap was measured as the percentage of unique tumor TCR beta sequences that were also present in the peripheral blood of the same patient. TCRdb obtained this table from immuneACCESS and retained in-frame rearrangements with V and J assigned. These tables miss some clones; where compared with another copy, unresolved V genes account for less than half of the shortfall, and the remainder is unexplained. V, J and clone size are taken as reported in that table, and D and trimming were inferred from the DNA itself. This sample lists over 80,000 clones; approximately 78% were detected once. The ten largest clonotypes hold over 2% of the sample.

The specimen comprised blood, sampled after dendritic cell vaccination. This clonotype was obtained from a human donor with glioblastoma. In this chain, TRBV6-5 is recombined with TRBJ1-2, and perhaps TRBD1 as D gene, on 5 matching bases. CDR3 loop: CASSSQGDYGYTF. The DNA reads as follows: TGTGCCAGCAGTTCCCAGGGTGACTATGGCTACACCTTC.